This T cell receptor beta chain emerged from a study of blood T cell repertoires in COVID-19. Across the study: T cells, B-cell-depleted T cells, or PBMCs supplied cDNA or gDNA.

This clone was counted only a few times. The authors' processing: By means of reference gene primer amplification, nucleated cell counts were estimated. Profiled with immunoSEQ multiplex PCR; TCRdb holds only in-frame clones, not every one. That table supplies the V and J calls and clone size; D and trimming were determined from the DNA. The profile covers about 98,000 clones, with 81% appearing a single time and roughly a tenth taken by the ten largest. Trimming cost V 2 bases and J 1 base; bases outside gene matches: 7. The germline V gene encodes CDR1 LGHNA and CDR2 YSLEER. The CDR3 sequence is 17 residues long.

This sequence joins TRBV4-3 and TRBJ1-3; 8 bases are a match to TRBD1. The sequenced sample consisted of peripheral blood. The sequence derives from a woman of 80 years or more with acute or convalescent COVID-19. CDR3 in DNA: TGCGCCAGCAGCCAAACCCAGGGGGCTATGTCTGGAAACACCATATATTTT. Encoded protein: CASSQTQGAMSGNTIYF.